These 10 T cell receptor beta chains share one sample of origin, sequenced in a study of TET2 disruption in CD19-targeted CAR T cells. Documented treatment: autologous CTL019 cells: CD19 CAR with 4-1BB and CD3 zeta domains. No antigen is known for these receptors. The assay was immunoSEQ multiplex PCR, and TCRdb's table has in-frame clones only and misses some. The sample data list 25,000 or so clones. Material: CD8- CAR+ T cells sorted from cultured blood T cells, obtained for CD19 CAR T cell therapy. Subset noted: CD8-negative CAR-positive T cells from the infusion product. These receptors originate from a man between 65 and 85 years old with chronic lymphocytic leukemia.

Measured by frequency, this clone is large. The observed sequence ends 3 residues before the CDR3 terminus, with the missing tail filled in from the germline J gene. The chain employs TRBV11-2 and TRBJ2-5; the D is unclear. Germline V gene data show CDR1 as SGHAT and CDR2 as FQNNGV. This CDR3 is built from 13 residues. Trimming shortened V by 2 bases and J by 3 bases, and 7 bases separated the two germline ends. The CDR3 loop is CASSLLRKETQYF. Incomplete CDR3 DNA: TGTGCCAGCAGCTTACTACGTAAAGAGACC.

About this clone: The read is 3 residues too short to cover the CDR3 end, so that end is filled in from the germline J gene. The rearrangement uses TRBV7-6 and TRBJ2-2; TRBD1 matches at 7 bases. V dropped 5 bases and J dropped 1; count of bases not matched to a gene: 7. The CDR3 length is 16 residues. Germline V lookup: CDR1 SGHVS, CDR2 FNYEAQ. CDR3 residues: CASSPRQGENTGELFF. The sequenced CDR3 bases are TGTGCCAGCAGCCCGCGGCAGGGGGAGAACACCGGGGAG.

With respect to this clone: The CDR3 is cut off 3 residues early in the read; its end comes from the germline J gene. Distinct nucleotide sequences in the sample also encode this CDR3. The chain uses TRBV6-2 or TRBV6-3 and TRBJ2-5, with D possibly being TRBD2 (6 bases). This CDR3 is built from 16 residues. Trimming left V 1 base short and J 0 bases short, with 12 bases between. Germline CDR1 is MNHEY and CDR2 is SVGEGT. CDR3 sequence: CASSYLGGSHQETQYF. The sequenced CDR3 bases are TGTGCCAGCAGTTACTTGGGGGGAAGTCACCAAGAGACC.

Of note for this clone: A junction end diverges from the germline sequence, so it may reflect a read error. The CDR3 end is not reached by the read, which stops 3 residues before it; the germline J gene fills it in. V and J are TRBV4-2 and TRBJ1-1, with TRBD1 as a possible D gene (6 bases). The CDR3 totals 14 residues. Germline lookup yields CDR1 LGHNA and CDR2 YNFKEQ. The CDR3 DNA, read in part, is TGCGCCAGCAGCCAATCTCGGACAGCCACTGAA. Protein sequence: CASSQSRTATE. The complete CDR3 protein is CASSQSRTATEAFF.

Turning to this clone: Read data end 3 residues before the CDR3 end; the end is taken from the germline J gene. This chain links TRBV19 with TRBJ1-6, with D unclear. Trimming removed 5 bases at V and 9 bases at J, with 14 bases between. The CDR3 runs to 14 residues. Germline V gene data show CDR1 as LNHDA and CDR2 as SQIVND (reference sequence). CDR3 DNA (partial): TGTGCCAGTAGTCAGTCAGGCCTGGCTTCACCC. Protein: CASSQSGLASP. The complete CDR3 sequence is CASSQSGLASPLHF.

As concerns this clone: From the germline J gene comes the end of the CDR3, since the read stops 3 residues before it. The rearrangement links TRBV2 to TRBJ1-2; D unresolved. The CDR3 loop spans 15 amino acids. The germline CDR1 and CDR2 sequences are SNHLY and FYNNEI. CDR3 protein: CASSDGLADYYDYTF. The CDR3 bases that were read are TGTGCCAGCAGTGACGGGCTAGCGGATTACTACGAC.

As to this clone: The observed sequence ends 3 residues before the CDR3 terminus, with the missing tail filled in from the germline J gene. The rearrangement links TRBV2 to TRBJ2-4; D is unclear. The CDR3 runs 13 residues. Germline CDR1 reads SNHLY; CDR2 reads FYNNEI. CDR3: CASSEYANYGQYF. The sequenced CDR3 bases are TGTGCCAGCAGTGAATACGCGAACTATGGT. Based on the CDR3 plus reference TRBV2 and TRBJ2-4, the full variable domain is EPEVTQTPSHQVTQMGQEVILRCVPISNHLYFYWYRQILGQKVEFLVSFYNNEISEKSEIFDDQFSVERPDGSNFTLKIRSTKLEDSAMYFCASSEYANYGQYFGAGTRLSVL.

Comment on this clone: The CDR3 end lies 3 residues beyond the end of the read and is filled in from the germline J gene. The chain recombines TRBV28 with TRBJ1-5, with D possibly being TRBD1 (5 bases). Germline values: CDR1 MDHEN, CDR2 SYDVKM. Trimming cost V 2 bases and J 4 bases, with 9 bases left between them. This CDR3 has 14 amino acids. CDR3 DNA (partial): TGTGCCAGCAGTTTAGGGGGGGATAATCAGCCC. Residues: CASSLGGDNQP. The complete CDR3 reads CASSLGGDNQPQHF.

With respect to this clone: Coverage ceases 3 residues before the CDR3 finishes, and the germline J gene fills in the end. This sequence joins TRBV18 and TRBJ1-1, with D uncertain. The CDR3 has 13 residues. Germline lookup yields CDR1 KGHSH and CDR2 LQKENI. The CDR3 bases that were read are TGTGCCAGCTCACCGAGCATAATAGATACG. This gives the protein CASSPSIIDT. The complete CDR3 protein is CASSPSIIDTAFF.

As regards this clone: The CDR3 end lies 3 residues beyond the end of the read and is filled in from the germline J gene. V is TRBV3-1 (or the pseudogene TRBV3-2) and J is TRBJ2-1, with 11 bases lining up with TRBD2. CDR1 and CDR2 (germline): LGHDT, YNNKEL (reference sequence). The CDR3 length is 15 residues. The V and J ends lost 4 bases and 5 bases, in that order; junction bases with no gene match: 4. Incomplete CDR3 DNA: TGTGCCAGCAGCCTGACTAGCGGGGCGAACAATGAG. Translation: CASSLTSGANNE. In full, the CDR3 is CASSLTSGANNEQFF.